Reported below is one TCR beta chain. This clonotype was recorded many times. Its antigen is not yet known. No clone much larger than this one lies a single base away; base qualities are absent. Cut back by 3 bases and 8 bases, the V and J ends lie 5 bases apart. The CDR3 runs 12 amino acids, cysteine and phenylalanine included. Left in the record is the CDR3 DNA by itself, 36 bases read in frame from the first base. Amplification of TCR beta CDR3 regions was carried out from RNA transcripts. The first round of RT-PCR for the TCR CDR3 was performed with the HTBI primer set and the Qiagen OneStep RT-PCR kit. Libraries were constructed in a second round of multiplex PCR, after which size selection and purification were carried out. The libraries were sequenced on an Illumina HiSeq2000 using paired-end 100 bp reads. As for how the authors treated the data: Raw data were processed with SOAPnuke, discarding reads with adapters, uncalled bases, mean Phred below 15, or no exact constant-primer or identifier match. COPE v1.2.5 was used to merge the high-quality paired reads, and each unique nucleotide sequence was defined as a clonotype. MiTCR v1.1 was used to align clonotypes to the IMGT TRBV, TRBD and TRBJ reference segments. The analysis was restricted to V-J combinations with a frequency above 0.0001, which together covered roughly 99% of the repertoires. The TCS score was defined as F50 (clonal expansion) divided by E x V (chaos), with BLOSUM62-based TCRdist calculated between CDR3 peptides within each V-J. Welch's t-statistics and random forest reduced around 550 V-J features to roughly 13, which were used in a naive Bayes classifier (R e1071). The similarity between thyroid and blood repertoires was quantified using the Morisita-Horn index. TCRdb reprocessing: public reads trimmed at Q25 with fastp, clones called with MiXCR, in-frame beta chains kept. One record per CDR3 amino acid sequence lists the most common genes and DNA. The authors' filters were not applied to this entry. Present in this sample are hundreds of thousands of distinct CDR3 sequences, more than 30% of which were seen just once. Approximately 10% of the sample is taken by the ten largest.

These data belong to a study of T cells in Graves' hyperthyroidism and ophthalmopathy (dated by TCRdb to the late 2010s). Looking at the study overall: Peripheral blood samples were taken at the time of initial diagnosis, prior to any treatment. In addition, the study compared T-cell repertoires in thyroid tissue and in blood from six Graves' hyperthyroidism patients. Following sampling, methimazole starting at 30 mg daily was given to hyperthyroidism patients, and high-dose intravenous methylprednisolone was given to ophthalmopathy patients. The paper describes TCR Vbeta CDR3 sequencing of about 140 peripheral blood samples, made up of about 40 ophthalmopathy patients, around 78 hyperthyroidism patients and about 17 progressor patients. TCR V-J signatures able to tell the groups apart were searched for in a discovery cohort of 90 to 100 patients, of whom fewer than 45 had Graves' ophthalmopathy and 55 to 60 had stable Graves' hyperthyroidism. Prospective prediction of ophthalmopathy was tested in an independent validation cohort of approximately 18 hyperthyroidism patients and some 17 patients who later progressed to ophthalmopathy. The 100 or so discovery patients were divided at random into training and test sets in a 7:3 ratio. The paper's findings and limits, for the study overall: No statistical method was used to fix the sample size in advance, and group allocation was not hidden from the investigators. A 13 V-J signature model separated ophthalmopathy from stable hyperthyroidism, with approximately 87% sensitivity and 81% to 82% specificity in cross-validation and 80%/75% in testing. Most expanded thyroid clonotypes (frequency above 0.001) were also detected in blood, a finding suggesting that blood repertoires may reflect thyroid immune responses. In validation, the model predicted progression to ophthalmopathy with just under 71% sensitivity and around 72% specificity, a median of approximately 6.5 months before onset.

A patient counted as having stable Graves' hyperthyroidism if no progression to ophthalmopathy occurred over 18 months of follow-up. Hyperthyroidism patients were aged 18 to 65 years and newly diagnosed, with disease duration of less than 2 months. Patients with uncontrolled infections, other autoimmune diseases, pregnancy or lactation were excluded. Diagnoses were based on clinical symptoms, serum thyroxine and TRAb, thyroid ultrasound and orbital computed tomography. PBMCs were isolated from about 10 ml of fresh peripheral blood by Ficoll-Paque density gradient centrifugation. Total RNA was extracted using Trizol reagent, and RNA quality was assessed on an Agilent 2100 Bioanalyzer.

In this chain, TRBV12-3 or TRBV12-4 is recombined with TRBJ1-6; no D gene call is confident. The sequencing sample was made of blood. This TCR was sampled from a man aged 18 to 30 with Graves' hyperthyroidism. The DNA sequence is given as TGTGCCAGCAGTTTCATGGATTCACCCCTCCACTTT. The resulting protein is CASSFMDSPLHF.